This record covers a single TCR beta chain. Its antigen is unknown. The data were taken from a study of CXCR3-negative and CXCR3-positive naive CD8 T cells. Carrying UMI labels, the TRB cDNA libraries were prepared through 5' RACE. TCRdb reprocessed the 5' RACE reads, keeping one entry per CDR3 protein, no DNA. In all, the sample yields tens of thousands of distinct CDR3 sequences. The CDR3 is 13 amino acids. Germline CDR1 reads SGHDN; CDR2 reads FVKESK. Study-level findings and limits: Unlike memory cells, which differed, naive CXCR3-negative and CXCR3-positive cells had similar TRBV-TRBJ usage.

The material sequenced was naive CXCR3- CD8+ T cells from blood. Subset meaning: CD45RO-CCR7+CD27+CD95- naive CD8+ T cells lacking CXCR3 (TNR3-). The sequence was obtained from a human donor in good health. Some clones in this sample may be carry-over from other donors' samples. The chain recombines TRBV14 with TRBJ2-2; the TCRdb call, TRBD1, lacks DNA for checking. CDR3 loop: CASSQAGTGELFF. Complete variable domain (other parts from reference TRBV14 and TRBJ2-2): EAGVTQFPSHSVIEKGQTVTLRCDPISGHDNLYWYRRVMGKEIKFLLHFVKESKQDESGMPNNRFLAERTGGTYSTLKVQPAELEDSGVYFCASSQAGTGELFFGEGSRLTVL.